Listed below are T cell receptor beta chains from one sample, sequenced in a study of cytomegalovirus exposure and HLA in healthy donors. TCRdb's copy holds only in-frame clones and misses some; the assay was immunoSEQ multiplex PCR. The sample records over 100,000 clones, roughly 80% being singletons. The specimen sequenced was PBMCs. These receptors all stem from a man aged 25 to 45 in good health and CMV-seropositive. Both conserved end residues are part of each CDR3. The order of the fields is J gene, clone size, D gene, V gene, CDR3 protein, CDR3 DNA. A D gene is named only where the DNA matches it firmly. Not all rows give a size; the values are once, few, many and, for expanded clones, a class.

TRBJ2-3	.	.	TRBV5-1	CASSRLKGESLDTQYF	TGCGCCAGCAGTCGACTTAAGGGGGAGTCTCTAGATACGCAGTATTTT
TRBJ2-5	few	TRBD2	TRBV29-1	CSVSRLAGMNQYF	TGCAGCGTGTCCCGGCTAGCGGGGATGAACCAGTACTTC
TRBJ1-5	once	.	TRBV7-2	CASSLDSNQPQHF	TGTGCCAGCAGCTTAGATTCGAATCAGCCCCAGCATTTT
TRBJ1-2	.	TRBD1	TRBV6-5	CASSLQGADGYTF	TGTGCCAGCAGTTTACAGGGGGCGGATGGCTACACCTTC
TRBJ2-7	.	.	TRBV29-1	CSVEEATESYEQYF	TGCAGCGTTGAAGAGGCGACAGAAAGCTACGAGCAGTACTTC
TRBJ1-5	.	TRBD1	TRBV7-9	CASSSDRDPDQPQHF	TGTGCCAGCAGCTCCGACAGGGACCCTGATCAGCCCCAGCATTTT
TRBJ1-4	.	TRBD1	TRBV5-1	CASSLRQGALNEKLFF	TGCGCCAGCAGCTTGCGGCAGGGGGCGCTTAATGAAAAACTGTTTTTT
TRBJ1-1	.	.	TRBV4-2	CASSQLPSLSGVNTEAFF	TGTGCCAGCAGCCAATTGCCCTCCCTAAGCGGAGTGAACACTGAAGCTTTCTTT
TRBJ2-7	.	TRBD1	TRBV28	CASGDRTYEQYF	TGTGCCAGCGGGGACAGAACCTACGAGCAGTACTTC
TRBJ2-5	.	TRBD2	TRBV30	CAWSRGLAGGQETQYF	TGTGCCTGGAGTCGCGGACTAGCGGGGGGGCAGGAGACCCAGTACTTC
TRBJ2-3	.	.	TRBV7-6	CASSLAADTQYF	TGTGCCAGCAGCTTAGCGGCTGATACGCAGTATTTT
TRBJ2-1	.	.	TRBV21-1	CASSNVVDSGGAGYNEQFF	TGTGCCAGCAGCAACGTCGTCGATAGCGGGGGGGCCGGGTACAATGAGCAGTTCTTC
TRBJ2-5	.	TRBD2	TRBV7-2	CASSLNLAGGLETQYF	TGTGCCAGCAGCTTAAACCTAGCGGGGGGGTTAGAGACCCAGTACTTC
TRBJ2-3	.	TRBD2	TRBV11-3	CASSSLAGEDTQYF	TGTGCCAGCAGCTCACTAGCGGGAGAAGATACGCAGTATTTT
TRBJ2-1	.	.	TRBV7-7	CASSKERVNEQFF	TGTGCCAGCAGCAAAGAACGGGTGAATGAGCAGTTCTTC
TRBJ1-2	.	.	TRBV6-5	CASSPRGYGYTF	TGTGCCAGCAGTCCCCGGGGCTATGGCTACACCTTC
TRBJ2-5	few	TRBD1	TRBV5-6	CASSLRGQVQETQYF	TGTGCCAGCAGCTTGAGGGGACAGGTCCAAGAGACCCAGTACTTC
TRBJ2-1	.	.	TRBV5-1	CASSLFVPGYNEQFF	TGCGCCAGCAGCTTGTTCGTCCCGGGCTACAATGAGCAGTTCTTC
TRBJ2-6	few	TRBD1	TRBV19	CASSPRGQSVSGANVLTF	TGTGCCAGTAGTCCCAGGGGACAGTCCGTCTCTGGGGCCAACGTCCTGACTTTC
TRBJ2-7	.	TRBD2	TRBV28	CASSLAGGRTEQYF	TGTGCCAGCAGTTTAGCGGGGGGTCGTACCGAGCAGTACTTC
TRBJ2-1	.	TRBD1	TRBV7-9	CASSLDAGGTSSYNEQFF	TGTGCCAGCAGCTTAGATGCAGGGGGCACGAGCTCCTACAATGAGCAGTTCTTC
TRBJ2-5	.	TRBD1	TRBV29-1	CSVEGGTGAQETQYF	TGCAGCGTTGAGGGTGGGACAGGGGCGCAAGAGACCCAGTACTTC
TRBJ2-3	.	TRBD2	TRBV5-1	CASSLPAGDYPDTQYF	TGCGCCAGCAGCTTGCCGGCGGGGGATTACCCAGATACGCAGTATTTT
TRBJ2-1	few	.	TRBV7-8	CASSYREHNEQFF	TGTGCCAGCAGCTACCGGGAGCACAATGAGCAGTTCTTC
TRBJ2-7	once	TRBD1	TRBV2	CASSTTGTGDYEQYF	TGTGCCAGCAGTACGACCGGGACAGGAGACTACGAGCAGTACTTC
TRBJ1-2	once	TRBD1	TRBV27	CASSLQRQGPYGYTF	TGTGCCAGCAGCCTACAGAGACAGGGGCCCTATGGCTACACCTTC
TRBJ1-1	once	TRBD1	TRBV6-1	CASSTGQDTEAFF	TGTGCCAGCAGTACCGGACAGGACACTGAAGCTTTCTTT
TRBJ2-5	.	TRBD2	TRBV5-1	CASSLEGTRGGLQETQYF	TGCGCCAGCAGCTTGGAAGGTACACGGGGGGGCCTCCAAGAGACCCAGTACTTC
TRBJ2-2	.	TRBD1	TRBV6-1	CASSDNRGRPGELFF	TGTGCCAGCAGTGATAATAGGGGGCGCCCCGGGGAGCTGTTTTTT
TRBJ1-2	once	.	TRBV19	CASSIRVFYGYTF	TGTGCCAGTAGTATCAGGGTCTTCTATGGCTACACCTTC
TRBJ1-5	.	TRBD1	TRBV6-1	CASSEMTGGRQPQHF	TGTGCCAGCAGTGAAATGACAGGGGGACGGCAGCCCCAGCATTTT
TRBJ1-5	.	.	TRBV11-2	CASSSTGGNQPQHF	TGTGCCAGCAGCTCCACGGGAGGAAATCAGCCCCAGCATTTT
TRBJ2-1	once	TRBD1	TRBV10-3	CAISEGTGAGNEQFF	TGTGCCATCAGTGAAGGGACAGGGGCGGGTAATGAGCAGTTCTTC
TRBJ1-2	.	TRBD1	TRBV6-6	CASSSPQGNYGYTF	TGTGCCAGCAGTTCCCCACAGGGGAACTATGGCTACACCTTC
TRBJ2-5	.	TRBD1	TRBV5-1	CASSLEASTGEETQYF	TGCGCCAGCAGCTTGGAGGCTTCGACAGGGGAAGAGACCCAGTACTTC
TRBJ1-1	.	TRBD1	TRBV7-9	CASSLGTGGAGEAFF	TGTGCCAGCAGCTTAGGGACAGGGGGCGCCGGTGAAGCTTTCTTT
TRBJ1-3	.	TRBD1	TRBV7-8	CASSFGTVSGNTIYF	TGTGCCAGCAGCTTTGGGACAGTCTCTGGAAACACCATATATTTT
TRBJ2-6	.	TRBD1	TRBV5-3	CARSMTRKPGQGSSGANVLTF	TGTGCCAGAAGCATGACGAGAAAACCGGGACAGGGCAGCTCTGGGGCCAACGTCCTGACTTTC
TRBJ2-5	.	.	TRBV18	CASSRAPQETQYF	TGTGCCAGCTCACGGGCCCCTCAAGAGACCCAGTACTTC
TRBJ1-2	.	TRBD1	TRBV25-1	CASSHRDSGPGYTF	TGTGCCAGCAGCCATCGGGACAGCGGTCCTGGCTACACCTTC
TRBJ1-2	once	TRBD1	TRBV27	CASRGQGEYGYTF	TGTGCCAGCCGAGGGCAGGGGGAGTATGGCTACACCTTC
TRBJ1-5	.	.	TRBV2	CASSDGLELNQPQHF	TGTGCCAGCAGTGATGGGCTTGAGCTCAATCAGCCCCAGCATTTT
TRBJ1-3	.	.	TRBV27	CASSTRVSGNTIYF	TGTGCCAGCAGTACCAGGGTCTCTGGAAACACCATATATTTT
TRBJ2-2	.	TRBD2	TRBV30	CAWSVGRAWSGELFF	TGTGCCTGGAGCGTCGGGAGGGCCTGGTCCGGGGAGCTGTTTTTT
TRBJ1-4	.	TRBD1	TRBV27	CASRRQGAKEKLFF	TGTGCCAGCAGGAGACAGGGGGCAAAAGAAAAACTGTTTTTT
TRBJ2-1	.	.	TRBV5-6	CASSLVGGPRSYNEQFF	TGTGCCAGCAGCTTGGTCGGGGGTCCCCGTTCCTACAATGAGCAGTTCTTC
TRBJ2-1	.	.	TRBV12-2	CASRFSQGEMNEQFF	TGTGCAAGTCGCTTTTCTCAGGGGGAGATGAATGAGCAGTTCTTC
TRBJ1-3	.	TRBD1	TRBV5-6	CASSFPGQGAGNTIYF	TGTGCCAGCAGTTTTCCGGGACAGGGGGCTGGAAACACCATATATTTT
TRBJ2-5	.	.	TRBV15	CATSRDKSAVQETQYF	TGTGCCACCAGCAGAGACAAGTCGGCGGTCCAAGAGACCCAGTACTTC
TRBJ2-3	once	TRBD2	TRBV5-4	CASSLVGSGGAQDTQYF	TGTGCCAGCAGCTTGGTGGGAAGCGGGGGGGCCCAAGATACGCAGTATTTT
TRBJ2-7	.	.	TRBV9	CASSGGDSQYF	TGTGCCAGCAGCGGGGGGGACTCGCAGTACTTC
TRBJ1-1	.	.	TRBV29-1	CSASRGGLPEAFF	TGCAGCGCTTCCCGAGGAGGCTTGCCTGAAGCTTTCTTT
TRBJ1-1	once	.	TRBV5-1	CASSLLRQESEAFF	TGCGCCAGCAGCTTATTACGACAGGAGAGTGAAGCTTTCTTT
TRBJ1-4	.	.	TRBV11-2	CASSRTPTGFEQKLFF	TGTGCCAGCAGCCGAACCCCAACAGGGTTTGAGCAAAAACTGTTTTTT
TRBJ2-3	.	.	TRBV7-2	CASSAAGGTDTQYF	TGTGCCAGCAGCGCCGCAGGGGGCACAGATACGCAGTATTTT
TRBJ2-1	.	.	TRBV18	CASSPQGDDEQFF	TGTGCCAGCTCACCACAGGGGGACGATGAGCAGTTCTTC
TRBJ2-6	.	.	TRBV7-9	CASSPARRAGANVLTF	TGTGCCAGCAGCCCAGCCCGGCGGGCTGGGGCCAACGTCCTGACTTTC
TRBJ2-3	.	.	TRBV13	CASNQEGTGTDTQYF	TGTGCCAGCAACCAGGAAGGCACTGGCACAGATACGCAGTATTTT